These 18 T cell receptor beta chains were sequenced from one sample in a study of cytomegalovirus exposure and HLA in healthy donors. PCR was performed using 60 Vbeta and 13 Jbeta primers. The repertoire was sequenced with immunoSEQ multiplex PCR; TCRdb's copy has only in-frame clones and lacks some. The sample lists roughly 120,000 clones, under 80% seen once, with more than 3.5% in the top ten. The specimen sequenced was PBMCs. Receptor source: a middle-aged woman in good health and CMV-seropositive.

The gene calls are TRBV6-6 and TRBJ1-2, with 10 bases fitting TRBD1. V lost 6 bases, J lost 7 bases, and 8 bases stayed unmatched. The length of the CDR3 is 14 residues. Germline V CDR1 and CDR2: MNHNY, SVGAGI (reference sequence). The CDR3 DNA reads as TGTGCCAGCAGACGACAGGGGGCCGGGTTTGGCTACACCTTC. Translating it yields CASRRQGAGFGYTF.

This clone was found a few times. The rearrangement joins TRBV6-1 to TRBJ2-1; 7 bases are shared with TRBD1. Germline trimming cut 7 bases from V and 4 bases from J; bases unmatched to any gene: 10. CDR1 and CDR2 from the germline V gene are MNHNS and SASEGT. The CDR3 runs 15 residues. For the CDR3, the DNA is TGTGCCAGCATGATAGGACAGGCCCTTTACAATGAGCAGTTCTTC. It yields the protein CASMIGQALYNEQFF.

As for this clone: A much bigger clone sits one base away, suggesting this may be a read error. The CDR3 loop is CASSYAAASYNEQFF. CDR3 DNA sequence: TGTGCCAGCAGTTACGCGGCTGCTTCCTACAATGAGCAGTTCTTC. The chain recombines TRBV6-5 with TRBJ2-1; no clear D. The CDR3 totals 15 residues. V shed 2 bases and J shed 1 base, with 9 bases lying between them. Looked up from germline, CDR1 is MNHEY and CDR2 is SVGAGI.

V and J are TRBV5-4 and TRBJ2-5, with 8 bases fitting TRBD2. V trimming: 8 bases; J trimming: 6 bases; junction bases outside the gene matches: 18. Germline V gene sequence: CDR1 SGHNT, CDR2 YYREEE (reference sequence). The CDR3 totals 16 residues. CDR3 bases: TGTGCCAGTAGCCCCCCACCGGGAGCGGGGGTAAAGACCCAGTACTTC. Protein product: CASSPPPGAGVKTQYF.

The rearrangement uses TRBV5-1 and TRBJ2-5; D possibly corresponds to TRBD1 (5 bases). The CDR3 is made up of 14 amino acids. V was trimmed by 0 bases and J by 5 bases, leaving 11 bases between them. The germline gives CDR1 SGHRS, CDR2 YFSETQ. This CDR3 reads CASSLARGRETQYF. The CDR3 DNA is TGCGCCAGCAGCTTGGCAAGGGGCCGGGAGACCCAGTACTTC.

The V call is TRBV2, the J call TRBJ2-5, with 9 bases lining up with TRBD2. CDR3 size: 13 residues. Germline values: CDR1 SNHLY, CDR2 FYNNEI. The V gene end was trimmed by 5 bases and the J gene end by 6 bases; junction bases not matched to a gene: 4. The DNA of the CDR3 is TGTGCCAGCAGTTCTGGACTAGCGCAGACCCAGTACTTC. Protein: CASSSGLAQTQYF. Together with reference TRBV2 and TRBJ2-5, the CDR3 gives the full variable domain: EPEVTQTPSHQVTQMGQEVILRCVPISNHLYFYWYRQILGQKVEFLVSFYNNEISEKSEIFDDQFSVERPDGSNFTLKIRSTKLEDSAMYFCASSSGLAQTQYFGPGTRLLVL.

The chain combines TRBV30 with TRBJ2-2; D is uncertain. V was clipped by 3 bases and J by 5 bases, with 13 bases between them. The germline gives CDR1 GTSNPN, CDR2 SVGIG (reference sequence). The length of the CDR3 is 14 residues. CDR3 nucleotides: TGTGCCTGGAGGGTCACAGACGGAACCGGGGAGCTGTTTTTT. Its protein product is CAWRVTDGTGELFF.

V and J are TRBV7-2 and TRBJ1-5, with D tentatively TRBD1 (6 bases). Germline assignment: CDR1 SGHTA and CDR2 FQGNSA. With 3 bases removed from V and 1 base from J, the gap between germline ends came to 10 bases. This CDR3 spans 15 amino acids. The CDR3 here is CASSFRGGSNQPQHF. Written as DNA, the CDR3 is TGTGCCAGCAGCTTTAGGGGGGGGAGCAATCAGCCCCAGCATTTT.

The V and J genes are TRBV5-1 and TRBJ1-1; D is possibly TRBD1 (5 bases). The germline V gene encodes CDR1 SGHRS and CDR2 YFSETQ. Trimming removed 4 bases from V and 2 bases from J, with 12 bases in between. This CDR3 spans 14 amino acids. The CDR3 loop is CASSVAGTNTEAFF. CDR3 coding DNA: TGCGCCAGCAGCGTCGCAGGGACTAACACTGAAGCTTTCTTT.

Only a few counts were recorded for this clone. The CDR3 loop is CASRADRGANQPQHF. In DNA form, the CDR3 reads TGTGCCAGCAGAGCGGACAGGGGGGCTAATCAGCCCCAGCATTTT. This chain joins TRBV6-5 and TRBJ1-5; the match to TRBD1 covers 10 bases. Germline loops: CDR1 MNHEY, CDR2 SVGAGI. V lost 6 bases to trimming and J lost 4 bases; unmatched junction nucleotides: 6. The CDR3 has 15 residues.

V and J are TRBV7-2 and TRBJ1-1; D might be TRBD1 (6 bases). The germline V gene encodes CDR1 SGHTA and CDR2 FQGNSA. The CDR3 covers 15 residues. V was shortened by 2 bases and J by 4 bases, with 14 bases between the two germline ends. In nucleotides, the CDR3 is TGTGCCAGCAGCTTAAGAAACAGGGTCGGCACTGAAGCTTTCTTT. It translates to CASSLRNRVGTEAFF.

In the case of this clone: Relative to the germline gene, one junction end is altered; a read error may explain this. The rearrangement links TRBV12-5 to TRBJ1-1; 10 bases line up with TRBD1. Germline CDR1 is LGHNT and CDR2 is FRNRAP. CDR3 size: 13 residues. CDR3: CASGLRTGTGEIF. The CDR3 coding sequence is TGTGCTAGTGGTTTGCGAACCGGGACAGGGGAGATATTT.

The gene calls are TRBV11-3 and TRBJ1-1; the D is unclear. Germline V lookup: CDR1 SGHNT, CDR2 YENEEA. Trimming left V 1 base short and J 7 bases short, with 10 bases between. The CDR3 length is 13 residues. CDR3 nucleotide sequence: TGTGCCAGCAGCTTAGGGCCAGGCCGTGAAGCTTTCTTT. Translated, it gives CASSLGPGREAFF.

The V and J genes are TRBV14 and TRBJ2-1; D remains unclear. This CDR3 spans 14 amino acids. Trimming pared 4 bases from V and 5 bases from J, leaving 12 bases between. Germline CDR1 is SGHDN and CDR2 is FVKESK. The CDR3 nucleotides read TGTGCCAGCAGCCCTTACAACCAAGACAATGAGCAGTTCTTC. As protein: CASSPYNQDNEQFF.

V usage is TRBV27 and J usage is TRBJ2-7; 8 bases are a match to TRBD1. Germline V gene sequence: CDR1 MNHEY, CDR2 SMNVEV (reference sequence). The CDR3 runs 15 residues. Trimming at V came to 5 bases and at J to 3 bases, leaving 9 bases not matched to a gene. In DNA form, the CDR3 reads TGTGCCAGCAGTCCGACCCGACAGGGGTTCTACGAGCAGTACTTC. This translates into CASSPTRQGFYEQYF.

The chain recombines TRBV9 with TRBJ1-1; D perhaps matches TRBD1 (5 bases). Trimming left V 0 bases short and J 4 bases short, with 7 bases between. The CDR3 has 13 amino acids. Germline assignment: CDR1 SGDLS and CDR2 YYNGEE. CDR3 in DNA: TGTGCCAGCAGCGTAGACGGGGGCACTGAAGCTTTCTTT. This encodes CASSVDGGTEAFF.

A word on this clone: Mismatch with germline at one junction end may stem from a read error. The V gene is TRBV5-4, the J gene TRBJ2-7; D perhaps matches TRBD2 (5 bases). This CDR3 is built from 13 residues. The germline gives CDR1 SGHNT, CDR2 YYREEE (reference sequence). This CDR3 is CASSLRVSNEQYF. CDR3 bases: TGTGCCAGCAGCCTGAGGGTCTCCAACGAGCAGTACTTC. Full variable domain (rest looked up from reference TRBV5-4 and TRBJ2-7): ETGVTQSPTHLIKTRGQQVTLRCSSQSGHNTVSWYQQALGQGPQFIFQYYREEENGRGNFPPRFSGLQFPNYSSELNVNALELDDSALYLCASSLRVSNEQYFGPGTRLTVT.

The chain carries TRBV29-1 and TRBJ2-7; D may be TRBD1 (5 bases). Trimming removed 6 bases from V and 3 bases from J, with 9 bases in between. There are 11 residues in the CDR3. Germline-derived CDR1 and CDR2 are SQVTM and ANQGSEA. In DNA, the CDR3 is TGCAGCGTGGACAACAACTACGAGCAGTACTTC. This encodes CSVDNNYEQYF.